This T cell receptor (beta chain) comes out of a study of spatial heterogeneity in lung cancer. This clonotype was detected ten times or more. The CDR3 covers 15 residues. Trimming pared 0 bases from V and 7 bases from J, leaving 13 bases between. MiXCR was run by TCRdb on the 5' RACE reads, yielding one entry per CDR3 protein. This table has 25,000 or so distinct CDR3 sequences, less than 6% appearing once. The time point is: sample taken at primary tumor resection. The study sequenced unsorted whole RNA from tumor, nontumor lung or frozen PBMC. The J gene is TRBJ2-1, the V gene TRBV12-3 or TRBV12-4, with D unclear. The origin of this receptor is a male donor with early-stage non-small cell lung cancer. The specimen comprised PBMCs, sampled at surgery. The CDR3 coding sequence is TGTGCCAGCAGTTTAGCGCAGAACTCCGTAAATGAGCAGTTCTTC. It encodes CASSLAQNSVNEQFF.